A selection of T cell receptor beta chains follows, all from one sample in a study of identical twins. TCRdb re-analysed the 5' RACE reads in MiXCR, keeping a single row per CDR3 protein. The profile shows 230,000 or so distinct CDR3 sequences, around 8.3% of them singletons. Another study also made use of these data, one on yellow fever vaccine responses in identical twins.

Sequencing was performed on CD8+ T cells sorted from blood. The receptors here all came from a woman younger than 30 in good health. Both conserved end residues are part of each CDR3. D genes are given only for firm matches. Clone size is not always given. Where it is, it says once, few, many or a class for expanded clones.

j_call	clone_size	v_call	d_call	cdr3_aa	cdr3_nt
TRBJ2-3	-	TRBV6-5	-	CASRGVSDTQYF	TGTGCCAGCAGGGGGGTGTCAGATACGCAGTATTTT
TRBJ2-7	few	TRBV3-1	-	CASSESQPGHEQYF	TGTGCCAGCAGCGAAAGTCAACCGGGGCACGAGCAGTACTTC
TRBJ2-7	-	TRBV6-5	-	CASSYSIGVRSYEQYF	TGTGCCAGCAGTTACTCGATCGGAGTGCGCTCCTACGAGCAGTACTTC
TRBJ2-7	-	TRBV2	-	CASKRPIGTSVVTYEQYF	TGTGCCAGCAAGAGGCCCATTGGGACATCGGTCGTCACCTACGAGCAGTACTTC
TRBJ2-7	few	TRBV6-2/TRBV6-3	-	CASSYAGTSYYEQYF	TGTGCCAGCAGTTATGCCGGGACTTCTTACTACGAGCAGTACTTC
TRBJ2-7	few	TRBV10-3	TRBD2	CAISGGTSREQYF	TGTGCCATCAGTGGGGGGACTAGCCGAGAGCAGTACTTC
TRBJ2-2	few	TRBV7-9	-	CASSPTTGGELFF	TGTGCCAGCAGTCCAACTACAGGGGGGGAGCTGTTTTTT
TRBJ1-5	many	TRBV27	TRBD1	CASSQTGRGNQPQHF	TGTGCCAGCAGCCAAACGGGCAGGGGGAATCAGCCCCAGCATTTT
TRBJ2-7	-	TRBV14	TRBD2	CASSLRRTSVGEQYF	TGTGCCAGCAGCCTCCGGAGGACTAGCGTAGGCGAGCAGTACTTC
TRBJ2-1	-	TRBV7-9	-	CASSPRLHASLEQFF	TGTGCCAGCAGCCCGAGACTACATGCGAGCCTTGAGCAGTTCTTC
TRBJ2-3	-	TRBV11-3	-	CASSFGATDTQYF	TGTGCCAGCAGCTTCGGGGCCACAGATACGCAGTATTTT
TRBJ2-7	few	TRBV11-2	-	CASSLIPGDYEQYF	TGTGCCAGCAGCTTAATACCGGGGGACTACGAGCAGTACTTC
TRBJ2-1	many	TRBV28	-	CASSLGGAGEQFF	TGTGCCAGCAGCCTGGGGGGGGCTGGTGAGCAGTTCTTC
TRBJ2-1	many	TRBV5-1	TRBD2	CASSFSAGEQFF	TGCGCCAGCAGCTTCTCAGCGGGGGAGCAGTTCTTC
TRBJ1-5	many	TRBV4-3	TRBD1	CASSQKRDSSNQPQHF	TGCGCCAGCAGCCAGAAAAGGGACAGTAGCAATCAGCCCCAGCATTTT
TRBJ2-1	-	TRBV7-9	TRBD1	CASSLPDRDEQFF	TGTGCCAGCAGCTTACCAGACAGGGATGAGCAGTTCTTC
TRBJ2-1	few	TRBV6-1	TRBD2	CASSATSGRLYNEQFF	TGTGCCAGCAGTGCGACTAGCGGGAGGTTATACAATGAGCAGTTCTTC
TRBJ2-7	-	TRBV24-1	TRBD1	CATSDGDRGHEQYF	TGTGCCACCAGTGATGGGGACAGGGGCCACGAGCAGTACTTC
TRBJ2-7	few	TRBV29-1	-	CSVTRDLSYEQYF	TGCAGCGTAACCCGGGACTTATCCTACGAGCAGTACTTC
TRBJ2-5	-	TRBV3-1	-	CASSKEESETGSQETQYF	TGTGCCAGCAGCAAAGAGGAGTCCGAGACAGGCAGTCAAGAGACCCAGTACTTC
TRBJ1-3	-	TRBV14	-	CASSQLLSGNTIYF	TGTGCCAGCAGCCAACTGCTTTCTGGAAACACCATATATTTT
TRBJ2-7	-	TRBV20-1	-	CSASRSQRKTYEQYF	TGCAGTGCTAGTCGGAGCCAGAGGAAAACCTACGAGCAGTACTTC